In this sample, the clone carrying this TCR beta chain turned up many times. This entry belongs to a study of HIV-infected children after antiretroviral therapy interruption. Treatment indicated: PENTA 11 planned treatment interruption arm or continuous ART arm. Unique molecular identifiers were included in an RNA-based 3' RACE TCR library. In TCRdb, the 3' RACE reads were re-called with MiXCR into one record per CDR3 protein. The table records around 47,000 distinct CDR3 sequences, roughly 4.5% of them present only once. The clonotype originates from a pool of human donors with HIV. The input for sequencing was CD45RA+ CD4+ T cells from PBMCs, pooled from several time points, taken from a donor given antiretroviral therapy, either interrupted or continuous. As for subset: naive CD4+ CD45RA+ CD45RO- T cells.

This CDR3 reads CASSEQGGQFF. The CDR3 DNA is TGTGCCAGCAGTGAGCAGGGTGGGCAGTTCTTC. This chain uses TRBV2 with TRBJ2-1; D perhaps matches TRBD1 (5 bases). V was shortened by 3 bases and J by 12 bases, with 9 bases between the two germline ends. Germline loops: CDR1 SNHLY, CDR2 FYNNEI. CDR3 length: 11 residues.